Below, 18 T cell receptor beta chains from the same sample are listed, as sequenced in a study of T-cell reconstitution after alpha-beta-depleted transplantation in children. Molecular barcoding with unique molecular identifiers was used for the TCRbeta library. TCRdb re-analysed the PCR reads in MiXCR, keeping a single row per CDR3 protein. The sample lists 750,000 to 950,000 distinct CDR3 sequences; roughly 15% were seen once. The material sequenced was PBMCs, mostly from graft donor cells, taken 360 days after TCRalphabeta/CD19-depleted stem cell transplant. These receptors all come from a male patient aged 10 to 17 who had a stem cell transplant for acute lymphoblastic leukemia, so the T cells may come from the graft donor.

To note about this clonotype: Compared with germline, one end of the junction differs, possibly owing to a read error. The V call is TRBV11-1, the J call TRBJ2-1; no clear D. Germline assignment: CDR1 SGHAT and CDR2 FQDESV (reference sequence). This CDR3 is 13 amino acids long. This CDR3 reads CASSPRFYNEQFF. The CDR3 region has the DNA TGTGCCAGCAGCCCCCGATTCTACAATGAGCAGTTTTTC.

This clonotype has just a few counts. This chain's CDR3 is CASSLHGPVPYQETQYF. The CDR3 coding sequence is TGTGCCAGCAGCTTACATGGGCCCGTTCCCTACCAAGAGACCCAGTACTTC. The genes are TRBV7-2 and TRBJ2-5, with D unresolved. The germline gives CDR1 SGHTA, CDR2 FQGNSA. V lost 2 bases, J lost 0 bases, and 16 bases lay in between. The CDR3 contains 17 residues.

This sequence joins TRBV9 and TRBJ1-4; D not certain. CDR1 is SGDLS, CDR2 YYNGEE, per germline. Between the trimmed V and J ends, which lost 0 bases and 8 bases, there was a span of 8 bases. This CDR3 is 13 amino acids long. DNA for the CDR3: TGTGCCAGCAGCGTAGCCCCTGGGGAAAAACTGTTTTTT. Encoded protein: CASSVAPGEKLFF.

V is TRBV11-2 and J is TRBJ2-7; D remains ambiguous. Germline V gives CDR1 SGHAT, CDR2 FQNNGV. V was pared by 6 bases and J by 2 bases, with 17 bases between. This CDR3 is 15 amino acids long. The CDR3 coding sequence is TGTGCCAGCAGGGACGCGGCCAGATTAACCTACGAGCAGTACTTC. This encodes CASRDAARLTYEQYF. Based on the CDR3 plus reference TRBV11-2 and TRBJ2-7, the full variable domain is EAGVAQSPRYKIIEKRQSVAFWCNPISGHATLYWYQQILGQGPKLLIQFQNNGVVDDSQLPKDRFSAERLKGVDSTLKIQPAKLEDSAVYLCASRDAARLTYEQYFGPGTRLTVT.

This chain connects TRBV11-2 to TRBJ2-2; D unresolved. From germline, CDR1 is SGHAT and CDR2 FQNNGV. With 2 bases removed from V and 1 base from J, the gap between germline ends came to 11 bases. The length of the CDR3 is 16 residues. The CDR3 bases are TGTGCCAGCAGCTTACCGCGGACGGTGAACACCGGGGAGCTGTTTTTT. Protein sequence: CASSLPRTVNTGELFF.

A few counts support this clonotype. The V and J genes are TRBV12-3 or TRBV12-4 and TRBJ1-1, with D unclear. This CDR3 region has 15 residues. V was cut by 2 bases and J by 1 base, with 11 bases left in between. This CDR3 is CASSLSARANTEAFF. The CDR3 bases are TGTGCCAGCAGTTTAAGTGCCCGAGCGAACACTGAAGCTTTCTTT.

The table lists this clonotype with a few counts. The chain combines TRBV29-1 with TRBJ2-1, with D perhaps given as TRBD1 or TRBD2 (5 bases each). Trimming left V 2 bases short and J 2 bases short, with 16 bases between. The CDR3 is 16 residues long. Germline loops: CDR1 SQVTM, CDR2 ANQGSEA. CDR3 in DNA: TGCAGCGTTGAAAACCCGAAAGAGGGGACCTACAATGAGCAGTTCTTC. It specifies CSVENPKEGTYNEQFF.

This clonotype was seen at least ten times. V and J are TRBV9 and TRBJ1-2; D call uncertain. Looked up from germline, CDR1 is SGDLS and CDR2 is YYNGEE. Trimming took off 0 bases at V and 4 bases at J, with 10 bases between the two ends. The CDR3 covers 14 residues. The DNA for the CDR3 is TGTGCCAGCAGCGTAGTTGGGGATCCCTATGGCTACACCTTC. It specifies CASSVVGDPYGYTF. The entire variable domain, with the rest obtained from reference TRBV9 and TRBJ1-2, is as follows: DSGVTQTPKHLITATGQRVTLRCSPRSGDLSVYWYQQSLDQGLQFLIQYYNGEERAKGNILERFSAQQFPDLHSELNLSSLELGDSALYFCASSVVGDPYGYTFGSGTRLTVV.

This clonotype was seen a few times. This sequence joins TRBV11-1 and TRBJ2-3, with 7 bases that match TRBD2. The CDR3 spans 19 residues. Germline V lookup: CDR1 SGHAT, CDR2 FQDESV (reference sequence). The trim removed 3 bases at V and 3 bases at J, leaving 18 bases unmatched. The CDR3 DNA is TGTGCCAGCAGCTTCCCCAGCGGGGCCCTACGAGAGTGGACAGATACGCAGTATTTT. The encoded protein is CASSFPSGALREWTDTQYF. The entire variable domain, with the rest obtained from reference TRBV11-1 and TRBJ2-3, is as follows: EAEVAQSPRYKITEKSQAVAFWCDPISGHATLYWYRQILGQGPELLVQFQDESVVDDSQLPKDRFSAERLKGVDSTLKIQPAELGDSAMYLCASSFPSGALREWTDTQYFGPGTRLTVL.

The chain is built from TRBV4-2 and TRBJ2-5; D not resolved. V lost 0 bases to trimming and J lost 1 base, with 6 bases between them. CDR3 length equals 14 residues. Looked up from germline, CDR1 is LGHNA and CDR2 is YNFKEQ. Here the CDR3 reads CASSQEYFQETQYF. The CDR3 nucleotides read TGTGCCAGCAGCCAAGAATACTTCCAAGAGACCCAGTACTTC.

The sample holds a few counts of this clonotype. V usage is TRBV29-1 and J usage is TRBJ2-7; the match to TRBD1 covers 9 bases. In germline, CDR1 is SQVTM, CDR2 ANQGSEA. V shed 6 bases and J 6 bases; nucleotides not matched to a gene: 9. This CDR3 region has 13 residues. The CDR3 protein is CSVGTGQFGEQYF. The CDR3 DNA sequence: TGCAGCGTGGGGACAGGGCAGTTTGGCGAGCAGTACTTC.

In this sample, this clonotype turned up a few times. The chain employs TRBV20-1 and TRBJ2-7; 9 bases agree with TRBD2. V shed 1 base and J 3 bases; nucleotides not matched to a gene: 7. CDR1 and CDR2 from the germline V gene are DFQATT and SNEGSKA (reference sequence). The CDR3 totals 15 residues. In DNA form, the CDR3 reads TGCAGTGCTAGAGTCTTGGGACTAGCTTTCTACGAGCAGTACTTC. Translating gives CSARVLGLAFYEQYF.

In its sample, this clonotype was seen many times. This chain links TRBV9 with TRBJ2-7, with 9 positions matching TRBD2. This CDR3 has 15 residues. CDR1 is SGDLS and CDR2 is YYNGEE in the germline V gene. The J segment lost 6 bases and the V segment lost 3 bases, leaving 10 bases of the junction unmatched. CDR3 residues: CASSEAGGTISEQYF. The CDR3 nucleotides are TGTGCCAGCAGCGAAGCGGGAGGAACTATCTCCGAGCAGTACTTC.

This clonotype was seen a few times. Here the CDR3 DNA reads TGCAGCGTAGGACAGGGTCCCTTTTATGGCTACACCTTC. This gives the protein CSVGQGPFYGYTF. The genes are TRBV29-1 and TRBJ1-2, with 8 bases that match TRBD1. Germline trimming cut 6 bases from V and 5 bases from J; bases unmatched to any gene: 8. The CDR3 covers 13 residues. Per germline, CDR1 SQVTM and CDR2 ANQGSEA.

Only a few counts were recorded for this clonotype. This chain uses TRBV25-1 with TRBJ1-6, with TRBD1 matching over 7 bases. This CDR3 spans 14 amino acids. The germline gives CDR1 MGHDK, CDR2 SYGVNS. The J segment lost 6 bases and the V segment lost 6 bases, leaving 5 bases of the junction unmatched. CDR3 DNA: TGTGCCAGCAGCCGGGACAGCTTTAATTCACCCCTCCACTTT. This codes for CASSRDSFNSPLHF. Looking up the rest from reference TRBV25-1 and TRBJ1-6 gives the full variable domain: EADIYQTPRYLVIGTGKKITLECSQTMGHDKMYWYQQDPGMELHLIHYSYGVNSTEKGDLSSESTVSRIRTEHFPLTLESARPSHTSQYLCASSRDSFNSPLHFGNGTRLTVT.

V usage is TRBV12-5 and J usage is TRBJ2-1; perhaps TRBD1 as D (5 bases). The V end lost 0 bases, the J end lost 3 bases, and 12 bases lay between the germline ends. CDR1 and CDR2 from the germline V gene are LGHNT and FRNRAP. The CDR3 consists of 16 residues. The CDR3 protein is CASGLVLGRVYNEQFF. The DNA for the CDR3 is TGTGCTAGTGGTTTGGTACTCGGCAGGGTCTACAATGAGCAGTTCTTC.

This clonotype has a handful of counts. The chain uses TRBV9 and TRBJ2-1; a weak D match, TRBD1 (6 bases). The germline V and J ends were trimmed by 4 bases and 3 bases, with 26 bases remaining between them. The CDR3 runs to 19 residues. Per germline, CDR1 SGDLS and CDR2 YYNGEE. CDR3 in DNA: TGTGCCAGCAGCTTCCCCCAAACGCTTGGGACACGTAGCTACAATGAGCAGTTCTTC. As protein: CASSFPQTLGTRSYNEQFF.

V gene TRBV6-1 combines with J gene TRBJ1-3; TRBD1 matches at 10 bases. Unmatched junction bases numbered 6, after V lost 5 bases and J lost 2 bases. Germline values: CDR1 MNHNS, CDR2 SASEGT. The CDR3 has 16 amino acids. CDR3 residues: CASSTTGTGAGNTIYF. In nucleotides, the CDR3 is TGTGCCAGCAGTACCACCGGGACAGGGGCTGGAAACACCATATATTTT.